These 19 T cell receptor beta chains came from one sample sequenced in a study of Ad26.COV2.S vaccination and SARS-CoV-2 variants. Generated by immunoSEQ multiplex PCR, the TCRdb table keeps only in-frame clones and is missing some. The table has about 280,000 clones, more than 75% seen once. Treatment meaning: roughly 19 received Ad26.COV2.S at low or high dose, single or two shots; roughly 5 received placebo; per-sample allocation not given. Specimens were obtained on day 63 following the first vaccine or placebo injection. Sequences were derived from peripheral blood, sampled in a trial of Ad26.COV2.S vaccine versus placebo. The receptors come from a person between 18 and 60 years old who received the Ad26.COV2.S COVID-19 vaccine or a placebo.

CDR3 in DNA: TGTGCCAGCAGCTTTAGCAACAGGGATTGGGACGAGCAGTACTTC. Translation: CASSFSNRDWDEQYF. The rearrangement links TRBV7-8 to TRBJ2-7; tentatively, D is TRBD1 (6 bases). The CDR3 spans 15 residues. Germline V gene lookup returns CDR1 SGHVS and CDR2 FQNEAQ. Trimming took off 3 bases at V and 5 bases at J, with 17 bases between the two ends.

The CDR3 region has the DNA TGCGCCAGCCACAGGGACTCTTCGAACACTGAAGCTTTCTTT. This translates into CASHRDSSNTEAFF. This rearrangement joins TRBV5-1 to TRBJ1-1; tentative D call: TRBD1 (6 bases). Per the germline V gene, CDR1 is SGHRS and CDR2 is YFSETQ. V was pared by 7 bases and J by 1 base, with 14 bases between. The CDR3 covers 14 residues. Together with reference TRBV5-1 and TRBJ1-1, the CDR3 gives the full variable domain: KAGVTQTPRYLIKTRGQQVTLSCSPISGHRSVSWYQQTPGQGLQFLFEYFSETQRNKGNFPGRFSGRQFSNSRSEMNVSTLELGDSALYLCASHRDSSNTEAFFGQGTRLTVV.

The V and J genes are TRBV18 and TRBJ1-2; a weak D match, TRBD1 (6 bases). The V and J ends lost 4 bases and 7 bases respectively, with 22 bases between them. The CDR3 spans 16 residues. The germline CDR1 and CDR2 sequences are KGHSH and LQKENI. CDR3 bases: TGTGCCAGCTCACAAACCCCTGGGACATTTGACGTTGGCTACACCTTC. It codes for CASSQTPGTFDVGYTF. The full variable domain, its missing parts supplied by reference TRBV18 and TRBJ1-2, is NAGVMQNPRHLVRRRGQEARLRCSPMKGHSHVYWYRQLPEEGLKFMVYLQKENIIDESGMPKERFSAEFPKEGPSILRIQQVVRGDSAAYFCASSQTPGTFDVGYTFGSGTRLTVV.

The CDR3: CASSREIAGPTDTQYF. The CDR3 DNA reads as TGTGCCAGCAGTCGAGAGATAGCGGGCCCAACAGATACGCAGTATTTT. This chain joins TRBV6-6 and TRBJ2-3; TRBD2 aligns across 7 bases. J gave up 3 bases and V 5 bases, and 11 bases lay outside the gene matches. Germline V CDR1 and CDR2: MNHNY, SVGAGI (reference sequence). This CDR3 region has 16 residues.

V and J are TRBV6-5 and TRBJ2-2; 12 bases agree with TRBD2. CDR1 MNHEY and CDR2 SVGAGI come from the germline V gene. The V and J ends lost 10 bases and 5 bases, in that order; junction bases with no gene match: 2. This CDR3 is built from 13 residues. Written as DNA, the CDR3 is TGTGCCACCGGGACTAGCGGGACCGGGGAGCTGTTTTTT. Translation gives CATGTSGTGELFF.

This clone has just a few counts. V gene TRBV6-2 or TRBV6-3 combines with J gene TRBJ1-5; 7 nucleotides line up with TRBD1. CDR3 size: 15 residues. V shed 6 bases and J 0 bases; nucleotides not matched to a gene: 5. Germline CDR1 is MNHEY and CDR2 is SVGEGT. CDR3 residues: CASSRWTGSNQPQHF. CDR3 nucleotide sequence: TGTGCCAGCAGCCGATGGACAGGTAGCAATCAGCCCCAGCATTTT.

The chain recombines TRBV7-6 with TRBJ2-7; 7 bases match TRBD2. In germline, CDR1 is SGHVS, CDR2 FNYEAQ. The CDR3 has 15 residues. The V gene end was trimmed by 4 bases and the J gene end by 0 bases; junction bases not matched to a gene: 6. CDR3 nucleotides: TGTGCCAGCAGCTCAGAGGGCGGGGGCTCCTACGAGCAGTACTTC. Protein sequence: CASSSEGGGSYEQYF.

This chain uses TRBV7-2 with TRBJ1-3, with D unresolved. V lost 5 bases to trimming and J lost 0 bases, with 11 bases between them. Germline lookup yields CDR1 SGHTA and CDR2 FQGNSA. The CDR3 runs 15 residues. CDR3 in DNA: TGTGCCAGCAGCCCATGGACTGGCTCTGGAAACACCATATATTTT. This sequence encodes CASSPWTGSGNTIYF.

The chain carries TRBV10-3 and TRBJ1-5; a weak D match, TRBD1 (6 bases). Germline V lookup: CDR1 ENHRY, CDR2 SYGVKD. The CDR3 contains 17 residues. V lost 3 bases and J 4 bases, leaving 19 bases between the germline ends. Here the CDR3 DNA reads TGTGCCATCAGTGACAAGGTAAAACAGGGACTGAATCAGCCCCAGCATTTT. It yields the protein CAISDKVKQGLNQPQHF.

This rearrangement joins TRBV27 to TRBJ2-7; 8 bases match TRBD2. V dropped 8 bases and J dropped 3; count of bases not matched to a gene: 6. This CDR3 region has 13 residues. Germline V gene sequence: CDR1 MNHEY, CDR2 SMNVEV (reference sequence). CDR3 in amino acids: CASAPREVYEQYF. Here the CDR3 DNA reads TGTGCCAGCGCCCCGCGGGAGGTCTACGAGCAGTACTTC.

The chain is built from TRBV19 and TRBJ1-5; D gene unclear. Germline V gene data show CDR1 as LNHDA and CDR2 as SQIVND (reference sequence). The CDR3 is 14 residues long. The V end was cut by 5 bases, the J end by 5 bases, with 13 bases between. The CDR3 DNA reads as TGTGCCAGTAGTGAATATGTCCGGGATCAGCCCCAGCATTTT. It encodes CASSEYVRDQPQHF. The full variable domain, rest sourced from reference TRBV19 and TRBJ1-5, is DGGITQSPKYLFRKEGQNVTLSCEQNLNHDAMYWYRQDPGQGLRLIYYSQIVNDFQKGDIAEGYSVSREKKESFPLTVTSAQKNPTAFYLCASSEYVRDQPQHFGDGTRLSIL.

The chain recombines TRBV5-1 with TRBJ1-2; D might be TRBD1 (5 bases). The CDR3 has 14 amino acids. The germline V and J ends were trimmed by 2 bases and 5 bases, with 13 bases remaining between them. The V gene's germline CDR1 is SGHRS and CDR2 YFSETQ. For the CDR3, the DNA is TGCGCCAGCAGCTTATCGTCGGGGCCGTATGGCTACACCTTC. Residues: CASSLSSGPYGYTF.

The CDR3 loop reads CASSFEGQGGYTF. In nucleotides, the CDR3 is TGCGCCAGCAGCTTTGAGGGGCAAGGGGGCTACACCTTC. The J gene is TRBJ1-2, the V gene TRBV5-1, with a weak D call TRBD1 (5 bases). Germline CDR1 and CDR2: SGHRS and YFSETQ. CDR3 length: 13 residues. V lost 2 bases to trimming and J lost 8 bases, with 13 bases between them.

The chain employs TRBV7-3 and TRBJ1-2; 7 bases match TRBD1. The CDR3 length is 18 residues. Germline-derived CDR1 and CDR2 are SGHTA and FQGTGA. J lost 4 bases, V lost 7 bases, and 21 bases had no gene match. CDR3 in amino acids: CASNGGGAFDIRSYGYTF. The CDR3 region has the DNA TGTGCCAGCAATGGAGGGGGCGCTTTCGATATTAGGTCCTATGGCTACACCTTC.

CDR3 in DNA: TGTGCCAGTAGTATTGGGACGAACTATGGCTACACCTTC. It specifies CASSIGTNYGYTF. The gene calls are TRBV19 and TRBJ1-2; possibly TRBD1 for D (5 bases). This CDR3 spans 13 amino acids. Trimming pared 3 bases from V and 2 bases from J, leaving 7 bases between. Germline V gene lookup returns CDR1 LNHDA and CDR2 SQIVND (reference sequence).

This rearrangement joins TRBV27 to TRBJ2-1; D may be TRBD1 (6 bases). The CDR3 is 17 amino acids. Germline CDR1 reads MNHEY; CDR2 reads SMNVEV (reference sequence). Trimming removed 5 bases from V and 4 bases from J, with 21 bases in between. CDR3 loop: CASSPSRDIGMYNEQFF. The CDR3 bases are TGTGCCAGCAGTCCAAGCCGGGACATAGGGATGTACAATGAGCAGTTCTTC.

The rearrangement joins TRBV5-5 to TRBJ2-5; possible D gene TRBD1, 6 bases. V shed 1 base and J shed 7 bases, with 8 bases lying between them. From germline, CDR1 is SGHKS and CDR2 YYEKEE (reference sequence). CDR3 length equals 12 residues. The chain's CDR3 is CASSLTGPTQYF. The CDR3, as DNA: TGTGCCAGCAGCTTGACAGGGCCGACCCAGTACTTC.

This clone was recorded only once. The CDR3 DNA follows: TGCGCCAGCAGCTTGTCAGGCTACTCTGGAAACACCATATATTTT. This sequence encodes CASSLSGYSGNTIYF. The chain carries TRBV5-1 and TRBJ1-3, with D hard to call. CDR3 length: 15 amino acids. V was cut by 1 base and J by 0 bases, with 8 bases left in between. Per the germline V gene, CDR1 is SGHRS and CDR2 is YFSETQ.

This rearrangement joins TRBV7-8 to TRBJ1-1; D may be TRBD1 (6 bases). The CDR3 runs 15 residues. Trimming cost V 5 bases and J 2 bases, with 15 bases left between them. The V gene's germline CDR1 is SGHVS and CDR2 FQNEAQ. The CDR3 sequence is CASSPRRDINTEAFF. The CDR3 region has the DNA TGTGCCAGCAGCCCCCGACGGGACATTAACACTGAAGCTTTCTTT.